This is a list of T cell receptor beta chains from one sample in a study of blood T cell repertoires in COVID-19. Generated by immunoSEQ multiplex PCR, the TCRdb table keeps only in-frame clones and is missing some. This sample yields about 240,000 clones, of which about 90% are seen a single time; 2.5% to 3.5% belongs to the top ten. Sequencing used PBMCs or T cells enriched from blood (not recorded which). The source is a woman between 40 and 55 years old with acute COVID-19. Each CDR3 is given without its conserved first and last residue. The listing skips clone size in some rows; elsewhere it reads once, few, many or a size class.

j_call | clone_size | v_call | cdr3_aa
TRBJ2-1 | . | TRBV7-9 | ASSPRLGEGYNEQF
TRBJ2-3 | . | TRBV15 | ATSRDPTSYRADTQY
TRBJ2-5 | . | TRBV3-1/TRBV3-2 | ASSQGLAETQY
TRBJ1-1 | . | TRBV11-3 | ASSNQGRSLNTEAF
TRBJ2-3 | . | TRBV12-5 | ASGGSPGADTQY
TRBJ1-4 | . | TRBV5-4 | ASSQGQGGEKLF
TRBJ2-6 | . | TRBV24-1 | ATSDQTPGANVLT
TRBJ2-1 | . | TRBV9 | ASSVDRGGSYNEQF
TRBJ1-1 | . | TRBV7-8 | ASTRLQNTEAF
TRBJ2-5 | . | TRBV11-3 | ASSLGGVETQY
TRBJ1-2 | . | TRBV2 | ASSGTGVGYT
TRBJ2-1 | . | TRBV7-9 | ASSVRPREAVEQF
TRBJ2-1 | . | TRBV5-1 | VPTSGRTAEEQF
TRBJ2-7 | . | TRBV11-3 | ASSFEGGPTYERY
TRBJ2-3 | . | TRBV15 | ATSTRLAGDTQY
TRBJ2-7 | . | TRBV4-1 | ASSHPYGDTGSYEQY
TRBJ2-1 | . | TRBV6-1 | ASSGLAGADEQF
TRBJ1-1 | once | TRBV19 | ASTGTGGFEAF
TRBJ2-5 | . | TRBV11-3 | ASSSYFSGTQETQY
TRBJ2-7 | . | TRBV6-6 | ASSYSEGMNEQY
TRBJ2-2 | . | TRBV15 | ATSRDRETSAGELF
TRBJ2-2 | . | TRBV19 | ASSSLRQNTGELF
TRBJ2-7 | . | TRBV29-1 | SVRGLLPGYEQY
TRBJ1-1 | . | TRBV5-4 | ASSFNRGRTEAF
TRBJ2-1 | . | TRBV30 | AWTGIAGTYNEQF
TRBJ2-1 | . | TRBV5-4 | ASSSIRYNEQF
TRBJ1-1 | . | TRBV11-2 | ASSLGGNTEAF
TRBJ1-2 | once | TRBV19 | ASTPDRGGTYGYT
TRBJ2-7 | . | TRBV5-1 | ASSLEDTTYEQY
TRBJ2-1 | few | TRBV9 | ASSVGSGFSYNEQF
TRBJ1-3 | . | TRBV6-5 | ASSTGQTAGDTIY
TRBJ2-2 | few | TRBV6-5 | ASSTGLNTGELF
TRBJ1-4 | . | TRBV4-1 | ASSPLSATNEKLF
TRBJ2-7 | many | TRBV19 | ASSTYSSGIYEQY
TRBJ2-1 | . | TRBV7-9 | ASSPPRTGVYEQF
TRBJ2-1 | . | TRBV12-3/TRBV12-4 | ASGLYNEQF
TRBJ2-1 | . | TRBV21-1 | ASSKVQDHNEQF
TRBJ1-1 | . | TRBV19 | ASSPSGGTEAF
TRBJ1-2 | . | TRBV6-1 | ASSELRGSFGYT
TRBJ1-5 | . | TRBV10-3 | AISDVTGTLNQPQH
TRBJ2-7 | . | TRBV27 | ASSIGTSVNEQY
TRBJ2-7 | . | TRBV11-2 | ASSLSQNPLGQY
TRBJ2-1 | . | TRBV21-1 | ASSKKGLSGNYNEQF
TRBJ2-7 | . | TRBV6-1 | ASSEQGQVYEQY
TRBJ2-7 | . | TRBV29-1 | SATDRDRGYEQY
TRBJ2-3 | . | TRBV5-1 | ASSSLAGGLWGTDTQY
TRBJ2-1 | . | TRBV10-3 | AITSENYNEQF
TRBJ2-1 | . | TRBV7-6 | ASSPRTSGRTYNEQF
TRBJ1-2 | . | TRBV27 | ASSSGVPTANYGYT
TRBJ1-1 | . | TRBV5-1 | ASSFNRGPGTEAF
TRBJ2-1 | . | TRBV14 | ASSAGLARGEQF
TRBJ1-3 | . | TRBV30 | AWSIGTSGNTIY
TRBJ1-4 | . | TRBV3-1/TRBV3-2 | ASSQGRQGNEKLF
TRBJ2-7 | . | TRBV10-3 | AISEPRLAGGPHDPYEQY
TRBJ2-5 | . | TRBV6-5 | ASRKTGTQY
TRBJ2-1 | few | TRBV5-4 | ASSSGNHYNEQF
TRBJ2-1 | . | TRBV3-1/TRBV3-2 | ASSQDQGRRANEQF